This TCR beta chain was identified during a study of PD-L1 blockade in urothelial cancer. Whole-study context: It was at 3 weeks (second dose) and 6 weeks after treatment start that blood was analyzed. Typically, measured as a median, blood samples had 141,255 T cells.

The repertoire was sequenced with immunoSEQ multiplex PCR; TCRdb's copy has only in-frame clones and lacks some. The sample yields around 80,000 clones, about 91% seen once. The CDR3 is 16 residues long. Trimming stripped 2 bases from V and 0 bases from J, with 11 bases between. The germline V gene has CDR1 MGHRA and CDR2 YSYEKL. Time point reported: peripheral blood 6 weeks after treatment start. This clone was observed a single time. This TCR was recovered from a woman at least 80 years old with urothelial cancer. The sequenced sample was PBMCs, obtained around atezolizumab (anti-PD-L1) treatment. The chain employs TRBV4-1 and TRBJ1-3, with D unclear. CDR3 sequence reads: CASSQQDTRSGNTIYF. In DNA form, the CDR3 reads TGCGCCAGCAGCCAACAAGACACTCGCTCTGGAAACACCATATATTTT.